The T cell receptor beta chain under discussion was sequenced for a study of cytomegalovirus exposure and HLA in healthy donors. With 1 base clipped from V and 10 bases from J, the junction kept 10 bases outside the gene matches. CDR3 length equals 15 residues. CDR1 and CDR2 (germline): SGHAT, FQNNGV. This clone has only a few counts. Its target is unknown. With 60 Vbeta and 13 Jbeta primers, the PCR was carried out. Sequencing used immunoSEQ multiplex PCR; TCRdb keeps in-frame clones, though not all of them. The sample includes 150,000 to 200,000 clones, around 86% of them seen just once. Study outcomes and limitations: Presence/absence analyses assumed roughly uniform sequencing depth across donors, which may not hold.

The chain combines TRBV11-2 with TRBJ2-1; 7 bases map to TRBD2. Sequenced sample: PBMCs. This receptor was identified in a girl aged 2-10 years in good health and CMV-seropositive. In DNA form, the CDR3 reads TGTGCCAGCAGCTTAGGTGGGGGGGGTCGGGGCGAGCAGTTCTTC. This encodes CASSLGGGGRGEQFF. Combining the CDR3 with reference TRBV11-2 and TRBJ2-1 gives the whole variable domain EAGVAQSPRYKIIEKRQSVAFWCNPISGHATLYWYQQILGQGPKLLIQFQNNGVVDDSQLPKDRFSAERLKGVDSTLKIQPAKLEDSAVYLCASSLGGGGRGEQFFGPGTRLTVL.